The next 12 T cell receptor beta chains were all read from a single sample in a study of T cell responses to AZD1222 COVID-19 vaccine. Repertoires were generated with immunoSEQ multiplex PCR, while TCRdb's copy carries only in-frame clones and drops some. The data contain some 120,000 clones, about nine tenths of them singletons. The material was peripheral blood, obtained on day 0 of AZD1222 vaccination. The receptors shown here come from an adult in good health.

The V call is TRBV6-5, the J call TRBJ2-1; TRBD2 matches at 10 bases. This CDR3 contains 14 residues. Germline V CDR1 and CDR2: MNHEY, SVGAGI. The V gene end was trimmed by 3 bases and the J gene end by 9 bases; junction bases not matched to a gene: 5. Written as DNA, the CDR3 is TGTGCCAGCAGTTATCTAGCGGGGGCAGGTGAGCAGTTCTTC. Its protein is CASSYLAGAGEQFF.

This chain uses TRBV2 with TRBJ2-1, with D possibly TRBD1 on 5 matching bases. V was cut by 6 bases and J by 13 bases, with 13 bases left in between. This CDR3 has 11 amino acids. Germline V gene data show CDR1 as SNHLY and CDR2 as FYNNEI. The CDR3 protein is CASSVDSTQFF. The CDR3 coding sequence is TGTGCCAGCAGCGTCGACAGTACTCAGTTCTTC.

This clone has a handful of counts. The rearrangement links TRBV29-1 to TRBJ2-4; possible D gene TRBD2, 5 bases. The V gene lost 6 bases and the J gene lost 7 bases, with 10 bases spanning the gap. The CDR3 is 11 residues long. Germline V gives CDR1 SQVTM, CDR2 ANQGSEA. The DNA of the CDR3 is TGCAGCGTCACGGGCGGGAACATTCAGTACTTC. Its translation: CSVTGGNIQYF.

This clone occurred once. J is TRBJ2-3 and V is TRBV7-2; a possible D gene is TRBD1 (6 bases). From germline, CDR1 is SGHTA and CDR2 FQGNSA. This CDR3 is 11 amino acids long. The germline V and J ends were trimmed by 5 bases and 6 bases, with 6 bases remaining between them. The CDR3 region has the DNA TGTGCCAGCAGCCAGGGGGATACGCAGTATTTT. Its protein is CASSQGDTQYF. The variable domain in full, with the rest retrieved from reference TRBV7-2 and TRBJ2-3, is GAGVSQSPSNKVTEKGKDVELRCDPISGHTALYWYRQSLGQGLEFLIYFQGNSAPDKSGLPSDRFSAERTGGSVSTLTIQRTQQEDSAVYLCASSQGDTQYFGPGTRLTVL.

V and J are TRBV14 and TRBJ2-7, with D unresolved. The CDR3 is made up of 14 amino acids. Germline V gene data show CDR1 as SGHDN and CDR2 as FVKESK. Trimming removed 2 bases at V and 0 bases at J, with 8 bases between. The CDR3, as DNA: TGTGCCAGCAGCCAACAGGTCGCCTCCTACGAGCAGTACTTC. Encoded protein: CASSQQVASYEQYF.

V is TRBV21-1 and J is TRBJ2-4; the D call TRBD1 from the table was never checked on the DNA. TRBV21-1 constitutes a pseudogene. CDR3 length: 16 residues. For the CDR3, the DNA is TGTGCCAGCAGCAAAACGACAGGGGACAGGAAAAACATTCAGTACTTC. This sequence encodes CASSKTTGDRKNIQYF.

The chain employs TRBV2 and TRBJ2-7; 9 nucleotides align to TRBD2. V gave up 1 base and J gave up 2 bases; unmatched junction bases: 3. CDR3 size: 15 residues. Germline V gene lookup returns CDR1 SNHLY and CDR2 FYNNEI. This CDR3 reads CASSEVSGGPYEQYF. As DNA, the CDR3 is TGTGCCAGCAGTGAAGTTAGCGGGGGTCCCTACGAGCAGTACTTC.

CDR3 sequence: CASSVVSSGANVLTF. Written as DNA, the CDR3 is TGTGCCAGCAGCGTAGTTTCCTCTGGGGCCAACGTCCTGACTTTC. This sequence joins TRBV7-3 and TRBJ2-6; the D is unclear. The CDR3 covers 15 residues. Germline CDR1 reads SGHTA; CDR2 reads FQGTGA. The ends were cut back, 5 bases at V and 0 bases at J, with 8 bases in the middle.

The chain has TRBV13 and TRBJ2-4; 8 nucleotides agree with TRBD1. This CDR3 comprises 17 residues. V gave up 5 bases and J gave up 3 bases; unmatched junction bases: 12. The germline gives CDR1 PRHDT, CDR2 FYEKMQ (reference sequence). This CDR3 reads CASSTSRGQGRKNIQYF. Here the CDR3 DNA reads TGTGCCAGCAGCACGAGCCGAGGACAGGGACGCAAAAACATTCAGTACTTC.

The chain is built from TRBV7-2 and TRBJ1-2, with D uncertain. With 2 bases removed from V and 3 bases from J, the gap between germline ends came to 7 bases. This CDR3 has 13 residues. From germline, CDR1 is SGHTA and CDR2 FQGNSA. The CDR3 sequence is CASSLSRDYGYTF. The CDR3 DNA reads TGTGCCAGCAGCTTAAGCCGGGACTATGGCTACACCTTC.

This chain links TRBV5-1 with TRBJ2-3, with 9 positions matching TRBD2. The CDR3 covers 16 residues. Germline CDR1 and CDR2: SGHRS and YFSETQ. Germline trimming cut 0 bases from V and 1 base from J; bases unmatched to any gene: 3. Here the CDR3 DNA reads TGCGCCAGCAGCTTGGGGGCTAGCGGGGGCACAGATACGCAGTATTTT. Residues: CASSLGASGGTDTQYF.

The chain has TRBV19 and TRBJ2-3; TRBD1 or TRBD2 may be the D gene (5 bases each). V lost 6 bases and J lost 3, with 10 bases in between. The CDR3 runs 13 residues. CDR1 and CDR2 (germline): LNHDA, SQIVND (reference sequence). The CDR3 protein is CASSRGPTDTQYF. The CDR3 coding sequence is TGTGCCAGTAGCCGGGGACCGACAGATACGCAGTATTTT.